Presented here are 30 T cell receptor beta chains from one specimen sequenced in a study of blood T cell repertoires in COVID-19. Produced via immunoSEQ multiplex PCR; TCRdb's table is partial and in-frame only. The table records 70,000 to 95,000 clones, around 81% of them present only once. Sequencing was done on a sample of peripheral blood. The receptors come from a woman in her 70s with active or convalescent COVID-19.

This clone was counted between two and nine times. This sequence joins TRBV4-1 and TRBJ2-7, with D possibly TRBD1 on 6 matching bases. Per germline, CDR1 MGHRA and CDR2 YSYEKL. Trimming pared 4 bases from V and 5 bases from J, leaving 18 bases between. The CDR3 consists of 15 residues. This CDR3 is CASSLPGRGYNEQYF. CDR3 nucleotides: TGCGCCAGCAGCCTCCCTGGCAGGGGCTACAACGAGCAGTACTTC.

V and J are TRBV6-2 or TRBV6-3 and TRBJ1-4; possibly TRBD1 for D (5 bases). Germline V gives CDR1 MNHEY, CDR2 SVGEGT. The V end lost 6 bases, the J end lost 8 bases, and 13 bases lay between the germline ends. CDR3 length: 13 residues. The CDR3 DNA reads as TGTGCCAGCAGCCCGGGACTTCGGGAAAAACTGTTTTTT. Its protein is CASSPGLREKLFF.

The chain combines TRBV3-1 (or the pseudogene TRBV3-2) with TRBJ1-1; 10 bases agree with TRBD1. The V gene's germline CDR1 is LGHDT and CDR2 YNNKEL (reference sequence). The length of the CDR3 is 16 residues. The trim removed 6 bases at V and 5 bases at J, leaving 12 bases unmatched. The CDR3 region is CASSPWGDRGLTEAFF. The CDR3 DNA reads TGTGCCAGCAGTCCCTGGGGAGACAGGGGGCTGACTGAAGCTTTCTTT.

V and J are TRBV6-2 or TRBV6-3 and TRBJ2-1; 10 nucleotides agree with TRBD1. Looked up from germline, CDR1 is MNHEY and CDR2 is SVGEGT. The J segment lost 4 bases and the V segment lost 6 bases, leaving 12 bases of the junction unmatched. This CDR3 has 17 residues. The CDR3 nucleotides are TGTGCCAGCAGCCCCCACCCCGGACAGGGGGGGTACAATGAGCAGTTCTTC. The encoded protein is CASSPHPGQGGYNEQFF.

CDR3 nucleotides: TGTGCCAGTAGTAAACAGCTTTATGGCTACACCTTC. Its translation: CASSKQLYGYTF. The chain carries TRBV19 and TRBJ1-2; D ambiguous. Germline values: CDR1 LNHDA, CDR2 SQIVND (reference sequence). CDR3 size: 12 residues. V lost 4 bases and J 5 bases, leaving 8 bases between the germline ends.

The chain links TRBV5-1 to TRBJ2-5, with TRBD1 identical over 9 bases. Trimming removed 4 bases from V and 3 bases from J; junction bases left unmatched: 10. From germline, CDR1 is SGHRS and CDR2 YFSETQ. The CDR3 loop spans 16 amino acids. The CDR3 bases are TGCGCCAGCAGCCTATACCGGACAGGGGCAAAAGAGACCCAGTACTTC. It specifies CASSLYRTGAKETQYF.

V usage is TRBV15 and J usage is TRBJ2-2, with 10 nucleotides matching TRBD1. V lost 5 bases to trimming and J lost 0 bases; unmatched junction nucleotides: 12. The CDR3 spans 19 residues. Germline CDR1 reads LNHNV; CDR2 reads YYDKDF (reference sequence). CDR3 residues: CATSPYPGQGVTNTGELFF. The CDR3 coding sequence is TGTGCCACCAGCCCTTACCCTGGACAGGGGGTGACGAACACCGGGGAGCTGTTTTTT.

The chain is built from TRBV3-1 (or the pseudogene TRBV3-2) and TRBJ2-5; 9 nucleotides agree with TRBD2. CDR1 and CDR2 (germline): LGHDT, YNNKEL (reference sequence). With 5 bases clipped from V and 5 bases from J, the junction kept 6 bases outside the gene matches. The CDR3 sequence is 14 residues long. CDR3: CASSYSGGPETQYF. The CDR3 coding sequence is TGTGCCAGCAGCTACAGCGGGGGGCCGGAGACCCAGTACTTC.

The chain combines TRBV28 with TRBJ2-1, with 14 bases matching TRBD2. CDR1 and CDR2 from the germline V gene are MDHEN and SYDVKM. The CDR3 is made up of 16 amino acids. V lost 2 bases, J lost 9 bases, and 6 bases stayed unmatched. CDR3 in DNA: TGTGCCAGCAGTTTACCGGGGACTAGCGGGGGAGGTGAGCAGTTCTTC. Amino acid sequence: CASSLPGTSGGGEQFF.

This chain joins TRBV5-4 and TRBJ2-3; 7 nucleotides agree with TRBD2. Germline loops: CDR1 SGHNT, CDR2 YYREEE (reference sequence). The CDR3 loop spans 17 amino acids. J lost 0 bases, V lost 4 bases, and 11 bases had no gene match. The CDR3 DNA is TGTGCCAGCAGCAAGGCCGAGTCGCGGGGGAGCACAGATACGCAGTATTTT. Its protein is CASSKAESRGSTDTQYF.

The V call is TRBV27, the J call TRBJ1-5, with D perhaps TRBD1 (5 bases). The CDR3 is 16 residues long. Germline V gene lookup returns CDR1 MNHEY and CDR2 SMNVEV (reference sequence). Trimming took off 4 bases at V and 7 bases at J, with 20 bases between the two ends. The CDR3 loop reads CASSSKGDGGVQPQHF. DNA of the CDR3: TGTGCCAGCAGTTCTAAAGGGGACGGGGGGGTGCAGCCCCAGCATTTT.

The J gene is TRBJ1-2, the V gene TRBV28, with D unresolved. CDR1 is MDHEN and CDR2 is SYDVKM in the germline V gene. The CDR3 contains 12 residues. V lost 8 bases, J lost 2 bases, and 9 bases lay in between. The chain's CDR3 is CASVRENYGYTF. CDR3 in DNA: TGTGCCAGCGTCCGGGAAAACTATGGCTACACCTTC.

This clone was observed a single time. The genes are TRBV7-2 and TRBJ2-7; 7 nucleotides align to TRBD1. After removal of 3 bases from V and 0 bases from J, the junction contained 14 bases not matched to a gene. CDR1 is SGHTA and CDR2 is FQGNSA in the germline V gene. The CDR3 contains 18 residues. DNA for the CDR3: TGTGCCAGCAGCTTGTACGTCTCGGGACAGTTCGTCTCCTACGAGCAGTACTTC. This gives the protein CASSLYVSGQFVSYEQYF.

This clone was seen more than once but under ten times. This rearrangement joins TRBV23-1 to TRBJ2-7; a possible D gene is TRBD1 (6 bases). TRBV23-1 is treated as an ORF (open reading frame) with a function not yet certain. The CDR3 contains 13 residues. V was shortened by 4 bases and J by 3 bases, with 10 bases between the two germline ends. CDR3 amino acids: CASSRGQFYEQYF. The CDR3 DNA is TGCGCCAGCAGTCGCGGACAGTTCTACGAGCAGTACTTC.

The chain uses TRBV5-1 and TRBJ2-3; TRBD1 matches at 8 bases. Trimming cost V 4 bases and J 3 bases; bases outside gene matches: 4. The CDR3 is 14 residues long. CDR1 is SGHRS and CDR2 is YFSETQ in the germline V gene. CDR3 sequence (DNA): TGCGCCAGCAGCGAACAGGGGGTGACAGATACGCAGTATTTT. Translation gives CASSEQGVTDTQYF. The whole variable domain, filled in from reference TRBV5-1 and TRBJ2-3, reads KAGVTQTPRYLIKTRGQQVTLSCSPISGHRSVSWYQQTPGQGLQFLFEYFSETQRNKGNFPGRFSGRQFSNSRSEMNVSTLELGDSALYLCASSEQGVTDTQYFGPGTRLTVL.

CDR3 residues: CASTGGLPSTEAFF. The DNA for the CDR3 is TGTGCCAGCACCGGGGGTCTTCCTTCCACTGAAGCTTTCTTT. This chain links TRBV6-5 with TRBJ1-1; tentative D call: TRBD1 (5 bases). The V gene lost 7 bases and the J gene lost 4 bases, with 16 bases spanning the gap. Germline CDR1 and CDR2: MNHEY and SVGAGI. The CDR3 sequence is 14 residues long.

V gene TRBV3-1 (or the pseudogene TRBV3-2) combines with J gene TRBJ2-7; D might be TRBD2 (6 bases). Trimming stripped 4 bases from V and 2 bases from J, with 12 bases between. Germline CDR1 reads LGHDT; CDR2 reads YNNKEL (reference sequence). This CDR3 region has 14 residues. For the CDR3, the DNA is TGTGCCAGCAGCCTCGGGACTGTTCCCTACGAGCAGTACTTC. It encodes CASSLGTVPYEQYF.

This rearrangement joins TRBV6-6 to TRBJ2-5, with 12 bases matching TRBD1. V shed 6 bases, J shed 5 bases, and the junction held 10 bases outside the gene matches. Per germline, CDR1 MNHNY and CDR2 SVGAGI (reference sequence). The CDR3 is 16 amino acids. CDR3 sequence reads: CASRPGQGAWRETQYF. CDR3 coding DNA: TGTGCCAGCAGGCCGGGACAGGGGGCTTGGAGGGAGACCCAGTACTTC.

The V call is TRBV2, the J call TRBJ1-1; no clear D. Germline assignment: CDR1 SNHLY and CDR2 FYNNEI. This CDR3 spans 14 amino acids. The ends were cut back, 4 bases at V and 0 bases at J, with 9 bases in the middle. Here the CDR3 DNA reads TGTGCCAGCAGTGGGTCTATCATGAACACTGAAGCTTTCTTT. This encodes CASSGSIMNTEAFF.

The chain couples TRBV7-6 to TRBJ1-5; TRBD1 aligns across 9 bases. The CDR3 contains 16 residues. Germline V lookup: CDR1 SGHVS, CDR2 FNYEAQ. V was pared by 5 bases and J by 6 bases, with 11 bases of the junction left unmatched. This CDR3 reads CASSRLPGQGSQPQHF. The CDR3 DNA sequence: TGTGCCAGCAGCCGCCTCCCGGGACAGGGAAGTCAGCCCCAGCATTTT.

The V and J genes are TRBV28 and TRBJ1-5; D unresolved. Trimming took off 8 bases at V and 6 bases at J, with 14 bases between the two ends. The germline V gene has CDR1 MDHEN and CDR2 SYDVKM. CDR3 length: 13 residues. This chain's CDR3 is CASGLSWSQPQHF. The CDR3 DNA is TGTGCCAGCGGACTGTCATGGTCTCAGCCCCAGCATTTT. The full variable domain, rest sourced from reference TRBV28 and TRBJ1-5, is DVKVTQSSRYLVKRTGEKVFLECVQDMDHENMFWYRQDPGLGLRLIYFSYDVKMKEKGDIPEGYSVSREKKERFSLILESASTNQTSMYLCASGLSWSQPQHFGDGTRLSIL.

The J gene is TRBJ1-2, the V gene TRBV5-6; unclear D gene. CDR3 length equals 15 residues. With 0 bases removed from V and 4 bases from J, the gap between germline ends came to 13 bases. The germline V gene encodes CDR1 SGHDT and CDR2 YYEEEE. The CDR3 loop is CASSLVSERFYGYTF. In DNA, the CDR3 is TGTGCCAGCAGCTTGGTTTCCGAGCGATTCTATGGCTACACCTTC. The full variable domain, in which reference TRBV5-6 and TRBJ1-2 provide the parts outside the CDR3, is DAGVTQSPTHLIKTRGQQVTLRCSPKSGHDTVSWYQQALGQGPQFIFQYYEEEERQRGNFPDRFSGHQFPNYSSELNVNALLLGDSALYLCASSLVSERFYGYTFGSGTRLTVV.

The rearrangement joins TRBV27 to TRBJ1-6, with a tentative D call TRBD1 (5 bases). CDR3 length: 16 residues. CDR1 is MNHEY and CDR2 is SMNVEV in the germline V gene (reference sequence). V was trimmed by 5 bases and J by 7 bases, leaving 18 bases between them. The CDR3 sequence is CASSPQWGASNSPLHF. In DNA form, the CDR3 reads TGTGCCAGCAGTCCTCAGTGGGGCGCCTCGAATTCACCCCTCCACTTT.

This clone came up a few times. In nucleotides, the CDR3 is TGTGCCACCCCCTGGGGGGGTCGCCATTCACCCCTCCACTTT. Translation: CATPWGGRHSPLHF. The genes are TRBV7-2 and TRBJ1-6, with a tentative D call TRBD1 (5 bases). Trimming took off 10 bases at V and 8 bases at J, with 18 bases between the two ends. Germline V gene sequence: CDR1 SGHTA, CDR2 FQGNSA. The length of the CDR3 is 14 residues.

This chain links TRBV6-1 with TRBJ1-4, with a possible D match to TRBD1 (6 bases). The V gene's germline CDR1 is MNHNS and CDR2 SASEGT. Trimming took 3 bases from V and 13 from J, leaving 21 bases between them. The CDR3 runs to 15 residues. The CDR3 is CASSDPKTGRAGLFF. CDR3 nucleotide sequence: TGTGCCAGCAGTGACCCTAAGACAGGAAGGGCGGGACTGTTTTTT.

The V call is TRBV7-9, the J call TRBJ1-4; 11 bases are a match to TRBD1. After removal of 4 bases from V and 6 bases from J, the junction contained 4 bases not matched to a gene. Germline CDR1 reads SEHNR; CDR2 reads FQNEAQ (reference sequence). This CDR3 is built from 15 residues. CDR3 in DNA: TGTGCCAGCAGCTCCGGACAGGGGGCGGATGAAAAACTGTTTTTT. Translation gives CASSSGQGADEKLFF. Full variable domain (outside the CDR3, taken from reference TRBV7-9 and TRBJ1-4): DTGVSQNPRHKITKRGQNVTFRCDPISEHNRLYWYRQTLGQGPEFLTYFQNEAQLEKSRLLSDRFSAERPKGSFSTLEIQRTEQGDSAMYLCASSSGQGADEKLFFGSGTQLSVL.

This chain links TRBV29-1 with TRBJ2-3; D gene unclear. The V end was cut by 4 bases, the J end by 2 bases, with 10 bases between. In germline, CDR1 is SQVTM, CDR2 ANQGSEA. There are 13 residues in the CDR3. The CDR3 DNA is TGCAGCGTTGTTTCGAGTAACACAGATACGCAGTATTTT. Encoded protein: CSVVSSNTDTQYF.

The chain employs TRBV3-1 (or the pseudogene TRBV3-2) and TRBJ1-2; 7 nucleotides align to TRBD1. After removal of 5 bases from V and 4 bases from J, the junction contained 7 bases not matched to a gene. The V gene's germline CDR1 is LGHDT and CDR2 YNNKEL (reference sequence). The length of the CDR3 is 14 residues. This CDR3 is CASSSQGGGYGYTF. In DNA, the CDR3 is TGTGCCAGCAGCTCCCAGGGGGGTGGCTATGGCTACACCTTC.

The J gene is TRBJ1-1, the V gene TRBV10-3; tentatively, D is TRBD1 (5 bases). With 0 bases removed from V and 4 bases from J, the gap between germline ends came to 12 bases. Germline CDR1 reads ENHRY; CDR2 reads SYGVKD. The CDR3 sequence is 15 residues long. CDR3 bases: TGTGCCATCAGTGAGTCTAGCCAGGGCGTCACTGAAGCTTTCTTT. Protein: CAISESSQGVTEAFF.

This chain joins TRBV6-4 and TRBJ1-6, with 9 positions matching TRBD1. V shed 2 bases and J 2 bases; nucleotides not matched to a gene: 19. The CDR3 runs to 22 residues. In germline, CDR1 is MRHNA, CDR2 SNTAGT. CDR3 in amino acids: CASSDTHSGTGRFSAYNSPLHF. The CDR3 bases are TGTGCCAGCAGTGACACCCACTCCGGGACAGGGAGATTTTCGGCCTATAATTCACCCCTCCACTTT.